This is a list of T cell receptor beta chains from one sample in a study of Ad26.COV2.S vaccination and SARS-CoV-2 variants. Profiling relied on immunoSEQ multiplex PCR, and the TCRdb table lists in-frame clones only, not all of them. The data contain about 480,000 clones, around 85% of them singletons. Sequenced material: peripheral blood, taken in a trial of Ad26.COV2.S vaccine versus placebo. These TCRs come from a person aged 18 to 59 who received the Ad26.COV2.S COVID-19 vaccine or a placebo. CDR3s include the opening cysteine and the closing phenylalanine or tryptophan. D genes are given only for firm matches. The size of a clone is reported for some rows only, either as once, few or many, or as a class for expanded clones.

CDR3aa	CDR3nt	abundance	d_gene	v_gene	j_gene
CASSYSGLAGGNEQFF	TGTGCCAGCAGTTACTCGGGACTAGCGGGAGGCAATGAGCAGTTCTTC	-	TRBD2	TRBV6-5	TRBJ2-1
CASSLQQTVGGAFF	TGTGCCAGCAGCCTGCAACAAACGGTTGGCGGAGCTTTCTTT	-	-	TRBV7-9	TRBJ1-1
CASSQYEQGAVGYTF	TGTGCCAGCAGCCAATACGAGCAGGGGGCGGTGGGCTACACCTTC	-	TRBD1	TRBV3-1/TRBV3-2	TRBJ1-2
CASSLGGFDNSPLHF	TGTGCCAGCAGCTTAGGGGGATTCGATAATTCACCCCTCCACTTT	-	-	TRBV11-2	TRBJ1-6
CASSLLPGQGEAFF	TGTGCCAGCAGCTTGCTGCCGGGACAGGGTGAAGCTTTCTTT	-	TRBD1	TRBV7-2	TRBJ1-1
CASSSPRRNIQYF	TGTGCCAGCAGCTCCCCCCGAAGGAACATTCAGTACTTC	-	-	TRBV5-4	TRBJ2-4
CASSDYTAGRANEQFF	TGTGCCAGCAGTGACTATACCGCGGGGAGGGCCAATGAGCAGTTCTTC	-	TRBD2	TRBV28	TRBJ2-1
CASSIVHTGAQPQHF	TGTGCCAGTAGTATAGTACATACAGGTGCTCAGCCCCAGCATTTT	-	-	TRBV19	TRBJ1-5
CASSVKRGGMNTEAFF	TGTGCCAGCAGTGTCAAAAGGGGGGGCATGAACACTGAAGCTTTCTTT	-	-	TRBV6-4	TRBJ1-1
CATSDLNPVGAGVMNEQFF	TGTGCCACCAGTGATTTGAACCCCGTTGGCGCGGGAGTGATGAATGAGCAGTTCTTC	many	TRBD2	TRBV24-1	TRBJ2-1
CASSRGVHQRGTGNSPLHF	TGTGCCAGCAGCCGCGGGGTGCACCAACGGGGGACGGGTAATTCACCCCTCCACTTT	-	-	TRBV3-1/TRBV3-2	TRBJ1-6
CASSSYGNHNEQFF	TGTGCCAGCAGTTCATATGGGAACCATAATGAGCAGTTCTTC	-	-	TRBV27	TRBJ2-1
CAWSPADTQYF	TGTGCCTGGAGCCCGGCAGATACGCAGTATTTT	-	-	TRBV30	TRBJ2-3
CASSFYGAFYNEQFF	TGTGCCAGCAGCTTCTATGGGGCTTTCTACAATGAGCAGTTCTTC	-	-	TRBV5-6	TRBJ2-1
CASSLSGLAVQETQYF	TGTGCCAGCAGCTTATCGGGACTAGCGGTACAAGAGACCCAGTACTTC	once	TRBD2	TRBV7-6	TRBJ2-5
CASSAGIPDNGYTF	TGTGCCAGCAGCGCAGGGATCCCGGATAATGGCTACACCTTC	-	-	TRBV21-1	TRBJ1-2
CASSIGTVSTDTQYF	TGTGCCAGCAGCATTGGGACAGTCAGCACAGATACGCAGTATTTT	-	TRBD1	TRBV9	TRBJ2-3
CASSSTGGRITSRELFF	TGTGCCAGCAGTAGCACAGGGGGGCGGATAACCTCGCGGGAGCTGTTTTTT	-	TRBD1	TRBV6-2/TRBV6-3	TRBJ2-2
CASRGAGANVLTF	TGTGCCAGTAGGGGAGCTGGGGCCAACGTCCTGACTTTC	-	-	TRBV19	TRBJ2-6
CASSPRGRTEAFF	TGTGCCAGCAGTCCCCGGGGGCGGACTGAAGCTTTCTTT	-	-	TRBV27	TRBJ1-1
CASSLGGTSEGELFF	TGTGCCAGCAGCTTGGGCGGGACTAGCGAGGGGGAGCTGTTTTTT	-	TRBD2	TRBV5-4	TRBJ2-2
CASSYGQGRNQPQHF	TGTGCCAGCAGCTATGGACAGGGAAGGAATCAGCCCCAGCATTTT	-	TRBD1	TRBV27	TRBJ1-5
CAWSVLSYREAFF	TGTGCCTGGAGTGTACTGTCGTACCGGGAAGCTTTCTTT	few	-	TRBV30	TRBJ1-1
CSVRAGVSSGANVLTF	TGCAGCGTTCGGGCAGGGGTGAGCTCTGGGGCCAACGTCCTGACTTTC	-	-	TRBV29-1	TRBJ2-6
CASSIDPGQNIQYF	TGTGCCAGTAGTATAGACCCGGGACAGAACATTCAGTACTTC	-	TRBD1	TRBV19	TRBJ2-4
CASSLRLAGDEQYF	TGTGCCAGCAGCCTCAGACTAGCGGGAGACGAGCAGTACTTC	-	TRBD2	TRBV2	TRBJ2-7
CASRTLAGALDTQYF	TGTGCCAGCAGAACACTAGCGGGAGCTTTAGATACGCAGTATTTT	-	TRBD2	TRBV27	TRBJ2-3
CASSSAPAGELFF	TGTGCCAGCTCCTCGGCTCCCGCCGGGGAGCTGTTTTTT	-	-	TRBV18	TRBJ2-2
CASSLGPESYEQYF	TGTGCCAGCAGCTTAGGTCCAGAGTCCTACGAGCAGTACTTC	-	-	TRBV11-3	TRBJ2-7